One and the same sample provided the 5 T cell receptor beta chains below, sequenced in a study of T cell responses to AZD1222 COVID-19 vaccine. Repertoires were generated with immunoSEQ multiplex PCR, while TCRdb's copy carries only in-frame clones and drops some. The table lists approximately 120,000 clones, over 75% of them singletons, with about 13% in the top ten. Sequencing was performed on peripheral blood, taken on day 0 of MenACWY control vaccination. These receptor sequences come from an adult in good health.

CDR3 sequence (DNA): TGTGCCAGCAGCCCCAGAGCGGGGGCCCTCAATGAGCAGTTCTTC. Its translation is CASSPRAGALNEQFF. J is TRBJ2-1 and V is TRBV7-3; 8 nucleotides line up with TRBD2. This CDR3 region has 15 residues. Germline trimming cut 5 bases from V and 6 bases from J; bases unmatched to any gene: 9. Germline V lookup: CDR1 SGHTA, CDR2 FQGTGA.

The chain's CDR3 is CASSLGQVWVESNQPQHF. The CDR3 bases are TGTGCCAGCAGTTTGGGGCAGGTATGGGTCGAAAGCAATCAGCCCCAGCATTTT. The chain is built from TRBV27 and TRBJ1-5; the D gene is possibly TRBD1 (5 bases). The CDR3 extends over 18 amino acids. Trimming shortened V by 3 bases and J by 1 base, and 19 bases separated the two germline ends. Germline V CDR1 and CDR2: MNHEY, SMNVEV (reference sequence).

The CDR3 DNA follows: TGTGCCAGTAGTCCGGACAGGGGATCCTACGAGCAGTACTTC. This sequence encodes CASSPDRGSYEQYF. The rearrangement links TRBV19 to TRBJ2-7, with 9 bases that match TRBD1. In germline, CDR1 is LNHDA, CDR2 SQIVND (reference sequence). The ends lost 5 bases at V and 1 base at J; junction bases unmatched: 3. The length of the CDR3 is 14 residues.

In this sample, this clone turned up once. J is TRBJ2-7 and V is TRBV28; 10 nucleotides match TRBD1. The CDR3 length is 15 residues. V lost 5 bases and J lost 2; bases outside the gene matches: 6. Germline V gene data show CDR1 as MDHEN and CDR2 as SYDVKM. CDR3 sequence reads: CASSPHGQGAYEQYF. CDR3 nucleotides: TGTGCCAGCAGTCCCCATGGACAGGGGGCCTACGAGCAGTACTTC.

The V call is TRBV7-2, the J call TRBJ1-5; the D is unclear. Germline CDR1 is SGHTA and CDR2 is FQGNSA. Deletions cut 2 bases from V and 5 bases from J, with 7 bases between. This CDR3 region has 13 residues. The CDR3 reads CASSLFPDQPQHF. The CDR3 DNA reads TGTGCCAGCAGCTTATTTCCCGATCAGCCCCAGCATTTT.